This T cell receptor (beta chain) was identified in a study of OX40 agonist ivuxolimab in advanced cancers. Sequencing used immunoSEQ multiplex PCR; TCRdb keeps in-frame clones, though not all of them. The sample holds over 85,000 clones, 80% to 90% seen once. Germline lookup yields CDR1 MNHNS and CDR2 SASEGT. Trimming cost V 4 bases and J 6 bases; bases outside gene matches: 9. This CDR3 has 15 residues. The rearrangement joins TRBV6-1 to TRBJ2-1, with TRBD1 identical over 7 bases. The receptor's source is an adult with an advanced solid tumor such as melanoma, head and neck, liver or kidney cancer. The specimen comprised CD4+ or CD8+ T cells sorted from blood, sampled in a trial of the OX40 agonist ivuxolimab. The DNA for the CDR3 is TGTGCCAGCAGTGGTCTGAGGACAGGTAGCAATGAGCAGTTCTTC. As protein: CASSGLRTGSNEQFF.